This record looks at one TCR beta chain sequence and its context. Its target is not known. Sample barcodes and UMIs were carried by the TCR alpha and TCR beta cDNA libraries that 5'RACE generated with constant-segment primers. TCRdb analysed the 5' RACE reads with MiXCR anew, one entry per CDR3 protein. The sample lists 250,000 to 350,000 distinct CDR3 sequences; roughly a fifth were seen once. This record comes from a study of T-cell memory formation after mild COVID-19. With V trimmed by 2 bases and J by 4 bases, 3 bases remained unmatched. CDR3 size: 14 residues. Germline CDR1 is SNHLY and CDR2 is FYNNEI. Findings and limits, study-wide: Contracting clones from day 15 to 85 showed balanced CD4/CD8; later expanders favored CD4+. There were some responding clones in pre-infection memory, which suggested that cross-reactive memory had joined.

Sequencing was performed on PBMCs or a T cell subset sorted from them (not recorded which). The V call is TRBV2, the J call TRBJ2-5; 8 bases map to TRBD2. The sequence came from a young man who had mild COVID-19 (a few samples of this study predate the infection). Cell type and time point are not known. The CDR3 loop is CASSEFGGVETQYF. CDR3 in DNA: TGTGCCAGCAGTGAATTCGGGGGGGTAGAGACCCAGTACTTC.